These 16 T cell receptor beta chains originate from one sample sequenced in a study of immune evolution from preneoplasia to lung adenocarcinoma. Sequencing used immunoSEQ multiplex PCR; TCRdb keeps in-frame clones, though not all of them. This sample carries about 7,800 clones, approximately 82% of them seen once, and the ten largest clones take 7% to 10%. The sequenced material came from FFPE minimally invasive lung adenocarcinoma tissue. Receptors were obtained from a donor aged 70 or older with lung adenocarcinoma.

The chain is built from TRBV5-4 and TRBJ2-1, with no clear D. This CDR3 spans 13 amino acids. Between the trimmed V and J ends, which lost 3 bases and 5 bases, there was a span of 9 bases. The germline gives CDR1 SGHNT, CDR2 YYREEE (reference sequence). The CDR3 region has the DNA TGTGCCAGCAGCTCGCAGGCGAACAATGAGCAGTTCTTC. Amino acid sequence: CASSSQANNEQFF.

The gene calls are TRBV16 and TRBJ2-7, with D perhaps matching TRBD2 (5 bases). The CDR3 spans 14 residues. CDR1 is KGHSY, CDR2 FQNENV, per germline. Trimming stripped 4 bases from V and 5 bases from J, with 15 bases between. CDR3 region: CASSRTGVGNEQYF. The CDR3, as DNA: TGTGCCAGCAGCCGTACCGGGGTGGGGAACGAGCAGTACTTC.

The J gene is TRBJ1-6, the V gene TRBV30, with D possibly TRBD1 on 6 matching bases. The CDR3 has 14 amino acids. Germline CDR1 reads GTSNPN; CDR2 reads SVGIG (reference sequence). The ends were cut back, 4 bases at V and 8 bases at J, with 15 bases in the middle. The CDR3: CAWNRDKRDSPLHF. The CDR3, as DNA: TGTGCCTGGAATAGGGACAAGAGGGATTCACCCCTCCACTTT.

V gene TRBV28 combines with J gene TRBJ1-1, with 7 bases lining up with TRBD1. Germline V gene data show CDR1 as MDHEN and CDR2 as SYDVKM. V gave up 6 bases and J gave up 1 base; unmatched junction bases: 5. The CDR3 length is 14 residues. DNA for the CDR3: TGTGCCAGCAGCCCGACAGGGAAGAACACTGAAGCTTTCTTT. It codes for CASSPTGKNTEAFF.

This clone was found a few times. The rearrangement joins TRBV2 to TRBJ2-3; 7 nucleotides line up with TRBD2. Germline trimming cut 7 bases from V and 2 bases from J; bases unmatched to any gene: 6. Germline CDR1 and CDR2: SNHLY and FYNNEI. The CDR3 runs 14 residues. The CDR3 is CASTLRDYTDTQYF. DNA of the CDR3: TGTGCCAGCACGCTAAGGGACTACACAGATACGCAGTATTTT.

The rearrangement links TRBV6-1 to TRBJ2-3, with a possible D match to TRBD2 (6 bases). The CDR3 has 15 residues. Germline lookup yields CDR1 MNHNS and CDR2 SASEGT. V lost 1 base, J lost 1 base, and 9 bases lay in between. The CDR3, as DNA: TGTGCCAGCAGTGAAGGAGGGACTGGCACAGATACGCAGTATTTT. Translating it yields CASSEGGTGTDTQYF.

The DNA for the CDR3 is TGTGCCAGCAGCCAAATCGGGACTAGCGGGATTAATGAGCAGTTCTTC. Its translation is CASSQIGTSGINEQFF. V and J are TRBV14 and TRBJ2-1; TRBD2 agrees at 13 bases. With 2 bases clipped from V and 7 bases from J, the junction kept 5 bases outside the gene matches. The CDR3 spans 16 residues. In germline, CDR1 is SGHDN, CDR2 FVKESK.

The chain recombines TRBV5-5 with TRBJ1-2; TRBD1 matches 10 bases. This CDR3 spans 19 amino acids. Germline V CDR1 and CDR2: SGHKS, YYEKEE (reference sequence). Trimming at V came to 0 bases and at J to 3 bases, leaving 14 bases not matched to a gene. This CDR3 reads CASSLADGTGEYSYYGYTF. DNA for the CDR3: TGTGCCAGCAGCTTGGCGGACGGGACAGGGGAATATTCATACTATGGCTACACCTTC.

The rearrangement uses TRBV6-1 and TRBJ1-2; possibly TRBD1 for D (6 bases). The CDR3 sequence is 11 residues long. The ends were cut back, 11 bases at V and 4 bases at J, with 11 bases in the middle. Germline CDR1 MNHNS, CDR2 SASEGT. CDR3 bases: TGTGCCGTGGGGGACATCTATGGCTACACCTTC. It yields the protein CAVGDIYGYTF.

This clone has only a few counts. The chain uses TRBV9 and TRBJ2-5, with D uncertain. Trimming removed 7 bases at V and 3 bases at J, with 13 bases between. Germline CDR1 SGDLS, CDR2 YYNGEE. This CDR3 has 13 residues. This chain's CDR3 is CASGSDREETQYF. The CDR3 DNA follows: TGTGCCAGCGGTTCGGACCGAGAAGAGACCCAGTACTTC.

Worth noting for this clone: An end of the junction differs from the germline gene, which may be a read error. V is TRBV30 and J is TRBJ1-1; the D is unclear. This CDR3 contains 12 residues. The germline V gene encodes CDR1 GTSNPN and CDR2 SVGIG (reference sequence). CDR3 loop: CAWSFPNTEVFF. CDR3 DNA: TGTGCCTGGAGTTTTCCGAACACTGAAGTTTTCTTT.

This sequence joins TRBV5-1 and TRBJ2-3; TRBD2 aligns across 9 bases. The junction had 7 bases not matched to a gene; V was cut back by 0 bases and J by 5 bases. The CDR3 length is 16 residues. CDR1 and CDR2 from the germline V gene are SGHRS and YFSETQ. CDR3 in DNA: TGCGCCAGCAGCTTGGTGGCTAGCGGGAATCAAGATACGCAGTATTTT. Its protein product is CASSLVASGNQDTQYF.

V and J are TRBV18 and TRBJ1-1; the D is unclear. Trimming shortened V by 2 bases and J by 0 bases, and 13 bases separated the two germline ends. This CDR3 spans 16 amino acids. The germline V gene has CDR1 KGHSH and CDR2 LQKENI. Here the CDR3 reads CASSPRRDTLNTEAFF. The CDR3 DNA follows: TGTGCCAGCTCACCAAGACGGGATACCTTGAACACTGAAGCTTTCTTT.

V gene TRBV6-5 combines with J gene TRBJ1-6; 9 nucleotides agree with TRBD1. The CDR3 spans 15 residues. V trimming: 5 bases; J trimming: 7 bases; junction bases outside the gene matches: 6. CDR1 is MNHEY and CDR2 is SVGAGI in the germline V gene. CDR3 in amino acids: CASSTTGTGNSPLHF. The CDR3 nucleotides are TGTGCCAGCAGTACCACCGGGACAGGGAATTCACCCCTCCACTTT.

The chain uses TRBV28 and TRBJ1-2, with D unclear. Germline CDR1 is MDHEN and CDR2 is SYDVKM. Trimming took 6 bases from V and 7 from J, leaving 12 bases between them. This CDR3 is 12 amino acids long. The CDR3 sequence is CASRPESVGYTF. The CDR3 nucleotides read TGTGCCAGCAGACCCGAATCCGTTGGCTACACCTTC.

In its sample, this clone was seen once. The CDR3 loop is CATSRDFGGTEAFF. The DNA of the CDR3 is TGTGCCACCAGCAGAGATTTTGGGGGGACTGAAGCTTTCTTT. The rearrangement joins TRBV15 to TRBJ1-1; D perhaps matches TRBD1 (5 bases). Looked up from germline, CDR1 is LNHNV and CDR2 is YYDKDF (reference sequence). V shed 0 bases and J shed 5 bases, with 10 bases lying between them. The CDR3 runs to 14 residues.